A single sample is the source of the 10 T cell receptor beta chains below, sequenced in a study of cytomegalovirus exposure and HLA in healthy donors. In the PCR, 60 Vbeta and 13 Jbeta primers were used. The assay was immunoSEQ multiplex PCR, and TCRdb's table has in-frame clones only and misses some. Of roughly 160,000 clones detected, more than 60% appear once; the ten largest clones hold approximately 3.4%. Sequencing was carried out using PBMCs. The source of these receptors is a woman in her fifties or sixties in good health and CMV-seropositive.

The V gene is TRBV11-3, the J gene TRBJ2-7; D not certain. Germline V CDR1 and CDR2: SGHNT, YENEEA. There are 11 residues in the CDR3. V lost 5 bases, J lost 7 bases, and 9 bases lay in between. The CDR3 DNA is TGTGCCAGCAGCACGGGTGGGGAGCAGTACTTC. Translating gives CASSTGGEQYF.

This chain links TRBV5-6 with TRBJ1-2; 7 nucleotides agree with TRBD1. Germline CDR1 SGHDT, CDR2 YYEEEE. This CDR3 has 15 amino acids. V lost 0 bases and J lost 1; bases outside the gene matches: 3. CDR3 protein: CASSLDWDSNYGYTF. The CDR3 DNA follows: TGTGCCAGCAGCTTGGATTGGGACAGTAACTATGGCTACACCTTC.

This CDR3 is CASHRGQRKNTEAFF. CDR3 bases: TGTGCCAGCCACCGGGGACAGCGGAAGAACACTGAAGCTTTCTTT. V gene TRBV5-6 combines with J gene TRBJ1-1; 7 bases agree with TRBD1. This CDR3 comprises 15 residues. The junction had 10 bases not matched to a gene; V was cut back by 7 bases and J by 1 base. Per germline, CDR1 SGHDT and CDR2 YYEEEE.

This chain connects TRBV11-2 to TRBJ2-7; 7 nucleotides line up with TRBD1. The germline gives CDR1 SGHAT, CDR2 FQNNGV. This CDR3 region has 14 residues. V lost 3 bases, J lost 0 bases, and 2 bases stayed unmatched. CDR3 nucleotides: TGTGCCAGCAGCTTGGGGACAGTCTCCTACGAGCAGTACTTC. Its translation is CASSLGTVSYEQYF.

CDR3 protein: CASSFRQNYEQYF. CDR3 nucleotide sequence: TGTGCCAGCAGTTTTCGACAGAACTACGAGCAGTACTTC. The chain recombines TRBV27 with TRBJ2-7; D is possibly TRBD1 (5 bases). Trimming cost V 3 bases and J 3 bases, with 9 bases left between them. This CDR3 has 13 residues. Germline CDR1 MNHEY, CDR2 SMNVEV (reference sequence).

In this sample, this clone turned up a few times. The rearrangement joins TRBV25-1 to TRBJ2-3, with 7 nucleotides matching TRBD1. CDR3 length equals 16 residues. Germline values: CDR1 MGHDK, CDR2 SYGVNS. The V and J ends lost 3 bases and 4 bases, in that order; junction bases with no gene match: 10. The CDR3 DNA reads as TGTGCCAGCAGTGATCTACAGGGGCGTGGGGCAGATACGCAGTATTTT. It is translated as CASSDLQGRGADTQYF.

The rearrangement uses TRBV27 and TRBJ1-2, with a possible D match to TRBD1 (6 bases). Per the germline V gene, CDR1 is MNHEY and CDR2 is SMNVEV (reference sequence). The CDR3 consists of 12 residues. V was pared by 5 bases and J by 8 bases, with 12 bases between. The CDR3 sequence is CASSPAGVGYTF. CDR3 sequence (DNA): TGTGCCAGCAGTCCTGCAGGGGTAGGCTACACCTTC.

The chain has TRBV9 and TRBJ2-5, with 9 nucleotides matching TRBD2. The CDR3 is 16 residues long. Germline V lookup: CDR1 SGDLS, CDR2 YYNGEE. V lost 2 bases to trimming and J lost 0 bases; unmatched junction nucleotides: 5. CDR3 sequence reads: CASSVQAGGYQETQYF. As DNA, the CDR3 is TGTGCCAGCAGCGTGCAAGCGGGAGGTTACCAAGAGACCCAGTACTTC.

This clone occurred a few times. The rearrangement links TRBV7-9 to TRBJ2-4; 9 bases map to TRBD2. The germline CDR1 and CDR2 sequences are SEHNR and FQNEAQ (reference sequence). This CDR3 has 17 residues. Trimming took 4 bases from V and 3 from J; bases not matched to a gene: 10. The CDR3 sequence: CASSSWTGGRGKNIQYF. CDR3 bases: TGTGCCAGCAGCTCCTGGACAGGCGGGAGGGGCAAAAACATTCAGTACTTC.

This clone was recorded once. The gene calls are TRBV15 and TRBJ2-5, with 12 bases lining up with TRBD1. In germline, CDR1 is LNHNV, CDR2 YYDKDF (reference sequence). J was trimmed by 0 bases and V by 1 base; bases with no gene match: 12. The CDR3 length is 20 residues. The CDR3 DNA follows: TGTGCCACCAGCAGAGCACTACCGGGACAGGGGGCTCCGTACCAAGAGACCCAGTACTTC. It specifies CATSRALPGQGAPYQETQYF.